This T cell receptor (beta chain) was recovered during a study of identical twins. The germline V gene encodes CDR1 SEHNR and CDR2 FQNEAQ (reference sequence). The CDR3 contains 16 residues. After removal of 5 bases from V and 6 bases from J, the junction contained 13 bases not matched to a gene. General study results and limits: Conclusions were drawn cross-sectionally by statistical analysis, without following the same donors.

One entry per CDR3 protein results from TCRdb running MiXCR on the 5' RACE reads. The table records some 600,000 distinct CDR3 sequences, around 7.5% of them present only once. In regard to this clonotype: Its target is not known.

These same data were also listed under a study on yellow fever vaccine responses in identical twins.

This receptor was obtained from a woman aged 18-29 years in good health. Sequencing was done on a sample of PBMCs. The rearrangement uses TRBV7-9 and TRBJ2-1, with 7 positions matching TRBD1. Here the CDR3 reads CASSRNWAGGVNEQFF. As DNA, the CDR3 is TGTGCCAGCAGCCGTAACTGGGCAGGGGGAGTCAATGAGCAGTTCTTC. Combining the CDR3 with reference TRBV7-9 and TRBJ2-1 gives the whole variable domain DTGVSQNPRHKITKRGQNVTFRCDPISEHNRLYWYRQTLGQGPEFLTYFQNEAQLEKSRLLSDRFSAERPKGSFSTLEIQRTEQGDSAMYLCASSRNWAGGVNEQFFGPGTRLTVL.